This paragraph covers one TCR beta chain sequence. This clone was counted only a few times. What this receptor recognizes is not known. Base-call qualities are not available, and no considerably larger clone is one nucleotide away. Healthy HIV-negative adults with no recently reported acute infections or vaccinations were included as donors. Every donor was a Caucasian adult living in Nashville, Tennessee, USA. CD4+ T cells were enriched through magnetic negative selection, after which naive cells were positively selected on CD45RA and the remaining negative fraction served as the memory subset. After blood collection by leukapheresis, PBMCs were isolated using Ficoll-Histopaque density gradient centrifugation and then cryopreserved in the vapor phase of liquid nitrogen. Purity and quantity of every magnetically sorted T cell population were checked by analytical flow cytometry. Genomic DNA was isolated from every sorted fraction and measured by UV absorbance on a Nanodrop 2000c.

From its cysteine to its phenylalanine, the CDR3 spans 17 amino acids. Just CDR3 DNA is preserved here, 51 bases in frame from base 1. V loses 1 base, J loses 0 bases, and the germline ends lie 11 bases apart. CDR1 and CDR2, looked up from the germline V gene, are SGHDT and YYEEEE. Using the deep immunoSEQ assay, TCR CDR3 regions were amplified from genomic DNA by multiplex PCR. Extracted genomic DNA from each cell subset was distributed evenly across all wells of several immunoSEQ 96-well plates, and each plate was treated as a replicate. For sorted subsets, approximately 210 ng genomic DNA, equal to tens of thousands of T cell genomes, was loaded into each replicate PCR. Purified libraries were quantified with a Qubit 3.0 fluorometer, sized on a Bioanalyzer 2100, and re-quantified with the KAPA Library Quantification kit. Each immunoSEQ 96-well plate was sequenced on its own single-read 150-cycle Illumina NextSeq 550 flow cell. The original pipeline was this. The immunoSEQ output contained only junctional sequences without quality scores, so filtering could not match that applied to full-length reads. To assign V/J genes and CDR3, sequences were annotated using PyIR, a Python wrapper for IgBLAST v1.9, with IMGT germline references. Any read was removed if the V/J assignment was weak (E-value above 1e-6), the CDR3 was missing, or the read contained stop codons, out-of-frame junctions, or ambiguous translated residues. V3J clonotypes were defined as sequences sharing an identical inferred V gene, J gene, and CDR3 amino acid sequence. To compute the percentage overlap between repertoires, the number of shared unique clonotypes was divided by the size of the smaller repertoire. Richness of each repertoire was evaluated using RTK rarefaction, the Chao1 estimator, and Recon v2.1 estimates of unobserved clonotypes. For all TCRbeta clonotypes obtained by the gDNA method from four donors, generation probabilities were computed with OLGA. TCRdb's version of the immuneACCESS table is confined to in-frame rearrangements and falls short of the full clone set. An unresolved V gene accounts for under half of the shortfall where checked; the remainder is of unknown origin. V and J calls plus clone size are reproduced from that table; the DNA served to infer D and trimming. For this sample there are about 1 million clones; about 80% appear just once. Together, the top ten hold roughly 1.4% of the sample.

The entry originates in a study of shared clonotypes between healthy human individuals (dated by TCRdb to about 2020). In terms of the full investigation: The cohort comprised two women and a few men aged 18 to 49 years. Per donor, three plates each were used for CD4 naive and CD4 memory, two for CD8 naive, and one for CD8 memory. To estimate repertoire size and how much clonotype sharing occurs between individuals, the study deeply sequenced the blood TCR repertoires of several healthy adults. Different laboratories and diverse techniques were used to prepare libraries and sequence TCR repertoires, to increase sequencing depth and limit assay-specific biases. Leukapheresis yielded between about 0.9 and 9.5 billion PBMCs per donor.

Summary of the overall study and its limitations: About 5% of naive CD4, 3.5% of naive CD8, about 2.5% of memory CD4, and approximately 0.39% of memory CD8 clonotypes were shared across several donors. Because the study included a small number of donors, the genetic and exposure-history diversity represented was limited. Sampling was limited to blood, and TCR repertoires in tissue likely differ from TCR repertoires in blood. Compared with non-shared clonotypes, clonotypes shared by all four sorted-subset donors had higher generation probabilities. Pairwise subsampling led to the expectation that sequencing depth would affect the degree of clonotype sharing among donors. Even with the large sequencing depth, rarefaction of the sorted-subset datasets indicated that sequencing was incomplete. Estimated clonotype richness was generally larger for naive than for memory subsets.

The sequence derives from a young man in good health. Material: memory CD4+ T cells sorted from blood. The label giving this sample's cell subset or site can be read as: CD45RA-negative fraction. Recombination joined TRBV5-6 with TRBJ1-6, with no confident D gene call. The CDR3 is CASSLITTDSYNSPLHF. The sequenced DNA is TGTGCCAGCAGCTTGATAACTACGGACTCCTATAATTCACCCCTCCACTTT.